This T cell receptor beta chain was retrieved from a study of spatial heterogeneity in lung cancer. Time point here: sample taken at primary tumor resection. The donors comprised approximately 75 untreated early-stage non-small cell lung cancer patients. In each case, whole RNA from tumor, nontumor lung or frozen PBMC was sequenced unsorted. Overall study findings and caveats: Mutation counts in tumors were tracked by counts of expanded intratumoral alpha and beta TCRs.

This clonotype was counted ten times or more. Antigen: not known. Via MiXCR, TCRdb re-called the 5' RACE reads, giving one row per CDR3 protein. Of 14,000 or so distinct CDR3 sequences listed, about 4.8% are singletons. The CDR3 has 16 amino acids. The germline CDR1 and CDR2 sequences are KGHDR and SFDVKD. J was trimmed by 0 bases and V by 5 bases; bases with no gene match: 6. This clonotype was obtained from a female donor with early-stage non-small cell lung cancer. The V gene is TRBV24-1, the J gene TRBJ2-1, with TRBD1 matching over 7 bases. The sequencing used lung tumor tissue, collected at surgery. The CDR3 reads CATSAVDRSSYNEQFF. CDR3 in DNA: TGTGCCACCAGTGCTGTGGACAGGAGCTCCTACAATGAGCAGTTCTTC.